This TCR beta chain is drawn from a study of T-cell memory formation after mild COVID-19 (TCRdb year 2021). About the study as a whole: TCR sequence clusters from the two donors were largely donor specific. In a couple of donors, T-cell clones that expanded and contracted after mild COVID-19 were tracked by sequencing TCRalpha and TCRbeta repertoires over time. Two young, previously healthy adult volunteers made up the cohort, one male and one female. The paper as a whole reports these results and caveats: Only a couple of mild cases were covered by the study, and larger cohorts that include severe cases with pre-infection samples were considered necessary. SARS-CoV-2 specificity was not confirmed for the second-wave clones peaking on day 37. Balanced CD4/CD8 phenotypes were observed for clones contracting from day 15 to 85, whereas a bias towards CD4+ was observed for a second wave of clones expanding from day 15 to 37. The detection of some responding clones in pre-infection memory suggests that pre-existing cross-reactive memory T cells joined the SARS-CoV-2 response. Contracting CD4+ clones turned up mainly in the CM and EM memory subsets, whereas EMRA was where CD8+ clones were enriched.

Inclusive of the bounding cysteine and phenylalanine, the CDR3 is 14 residues long. This entry keeps only the CDR3 DNA: 42 bases, framed from base 1. The junction shows trimming of 5 bases on V and 2 bases on J, plus 16 bases between the germline ends. As encoded in the germline V gene, CDR1 is SQVTM while CDR2 is ANQGSEA. About this clonotype: Its specific antigen is unknown. Base qualities were left out, and no much larger clone turns up one base away.

Instrument used: Illumina NovaSeq 6000. TCRalpha and TCRbeta cDNA libraries were constructed by 5'RACE with constant-segment primers, with sample barcodes and unique molecular identifiers being introduced. Trizol reagent was used to extract RNA from every sample. Library amplification was performed in two PCR steps, and a second sample barcode and Illumina TruSeq adapters were introduced in the second step. The libraries were sequenced on an Illumina NovaSeq using 2 x 150 bp paired-end reads. Turning to the authors' computational methods: Reads were demultiplexed and collapsed into UMI-guided consensus sequences with migec v1.2.7. With mixcr v2.1.11, UMI consensuses were aligned to TRA and TRB V and J templates and assembled into clonotypes. A clonotype was counted as expanded or contracted only if both edgeR and NoisET called the change significant, with noise models trained on biological replicates. For edgeR calls, the cutoffs were a false discovery rate-adjusted p below 0.01 and a log2 fold-change threshold of 1. As an exploratory analysis of dynamics, max-normalized trajectories of the 1000 most abundant clonotypes were examined with PCA combined with hierarchical clustering. Separately sequenced CD4+ and CD8+ repertoires were used to assign the CD4 or CD8 phenotype of responding clones. TCRdb cleaned the public reads at Q25 with fastp, built clones with MiXCR and kept in-frame beta chains. Here each entry gathers all rows of one CDR3 protein and keeps the most common genes and DNA. It is TCRdb's table, rather than the study itself, that gives the V and J calls and clone size. The sample contains roughly 600,000 distinct CDR3 sequences, about a sixth of them found a single time. The biggest ten clones account for more than 10% of the sample.

Ficoll-Paque density gradient centrifugation was used to isolate PBMCs. The rearranged segments are TRBV29-1 and TRBJ2-7, with a weak D call of TRBD2 (6 bases match). Source material: PBMCs or a T cell subset sorted from them (not recorded which). The origin of this receptor is an adult woman who had mild COVID-19 (a few samples of this study predate the infection). The sample titles of this study are shuffled in the database, so cell type and time point are left out; the donor was told from shared clones. The bases are TGCAGCGTTACCGGGGGTGACAGAGCCTACGAGCAGTACTTC. It encodes CSVTGGDRAYEQYF.